The 28 T cell receptor beta chains presented below share a single source sample, sequenced in a study of T-cell reconstitution after alpha-beta-depleted transplantation in children. This sample's TCRbeta library carried unique molecular identifier barcodes. TCRdb called the PCR reads again in MiXCR, with one record for every CDR3 protein. This table has 60,000 to 80,000 distinct CDR3 sequences, 7% to 8% appearing once. Sequenced here: PBMCs from the stem cell graft donor, sampled from the stem cell graft. Receptor source: a human donor who donated a stem cell graft to a child with acute lymphoblastic leukemia.

This clonotype was observed many times. CDR3 sequence (DNA): TGTGCCAGCAGCTTAGTTAAGGGGAACACTGAAGCTTTCTTT. Protein: CASSLVKGNTEAFF. J is TRBJ1-1 and V is TRBV11-2; no clear D gene. Trimming cost V 1 base and J 1 base, with 7 bases left between them. Germline loops: CDR1 SGHAT, CDR2 FQNNGV. The length of the CDR3 is 14 residues.

This clonotype was counted only a few times. Written as DNA, the CDR3 is TGTGCCAGTAGTATTCAAGGGACAGGGTATCGGACCGGGGAGCTGTTTTTT. This gives the protein CASSIQGTGYRTGELFF. This rearrangement joins TRBV19 to TRBJ2-2, with 9 nucleotides matching TRBD1. This CDR3 has 17 residues. Germline V gives CDR1 LNHDA, CDR2 SQIVND (reference sequence). With 3 bases clipped from V and 5 bases from J, the junction kept 10 bases outside the gene matches.

In this sample, this clonotype turned up many times. V gene TRBV5-1 combines with J gene TRBJ2-3; TRBD1 might be the D (5 bases). CDR3 length equals 15 residues. The germline V gene has CDR1 SGHRS and CDR2 YFSETQ. With 1 base removed from V and 0 bases from J, the gap between germline ends came to 9 bases. Here the CDR3 DNA reads TGCGCCAGCAGCTTGATGCAGGGAAGCACAGATACGCAGTATTTT. It yields the protein CASSLMQGSTDTQYF. The variable domain in full, completed from reference TRBV5-1 and TRBJ2-3, reads KAGVTQTPRYLIKTRGQQVTLSCSPISGHRSVSWYQQTPGQGLQFLFEYFSETQRNKGNFPGRFSGRQFSNSRSEMNVSTLELGDSALYLCASSLMQGSTDTQYFGPGTRLTVL.

In this sample, this clonotype turned up many times. The CDR3 DNA reads as TGCGCCAGCAGCCAAGACGTACCCGTTAGCTCCTACAATGAGCAGTTCTTC. Its protein product is CASSQDVPVSSYNEQFF. V is TRBV4-3 and J is TRBJ2-1; D is undetermined. Germline V gene lookup returns CDR1 LGHNA and CDR2 YSLEER. V lost 0 bases to trimming and J lost 0 bases, with 12 bases between them. The CDR3 is 17 amino acids.

This clonotype was detected ten times or more. The V and J genes are TRBV12-3 or TRBV12-4 and TRBJ1-5; no definite D call. The germline V and J ends were trimmed by 5 bases and 0 bases, with 11 bases remaining between them. The length of the CDR3 is 15 residues. CDR3 residues: CASSPREYSNQPQHF. DNA of the CDR3: TGTGCCAGCAGTCCCCGGGAGTATAGCAATCAGCCCCAGCATTTT.

J is TRBJ2-7 and V is TRBV6-2 or TRBV6-3; D is ambiguous. There are 11 residues in the CDR3. With 5 bases removed from V and 6 bases from J, the gap between germline ends came to 8 bases. Per germline, CDR1 MNHEY and CDR2 SVGEGT. The CDR3 nucleotides are TGTGCCAGCAGTACCAGAGGCGAGCAGTACTTC. Translating gives CASSTRGEQYF.

This clonotype appeared a few times. The chain uses TRBV7-9 and TRBJ1-1; D might be TRBD1 (5 bases). This CDR3 is 14 amino acids long. Trimming pared 0 bases from V and 1 base from J, leaving 6 bases between. Germline CDR1 SEHNR, CDR2 FQNEAQ (reference sequence). The CDR3 spells CASSLAQGNTEAFF. The CDR3 DNA follows: TGTGCCAGCAGCTTAGCGCAGGGGAACACTGAAGCTTTCTTT.

The sample holds many counts of this clonotype. This chain joins TRBV6-2 or TRBV6-3 and TRBJ1-1, with D uncertain. Germline V gene lookup returns CDR1 MNHEY and CDR2 SVGEGT. The CDR3 is 14 residues long. V lost 7 bases, J lost 4 bases, and 16 bases lay in between. CDR3 sequence (DNA): TGTGCCAGCACGGTTCGGTCCTTGGGCACTGAAGCTTTCTTT. Translated: CASTVRSLGTEAFF.

The chain is built from TRBV4-3 and TRBJ2-3; unclear D gene. The V gene's germline CDR1 is LGHNA and CDR2 YSLEER. V was trimmed by 0 bases and J by 2 bases, leaving 12 bases between them. The CDR3 runs to 16 residues. The CDR3 nucleotides read TGCGCCAGCAGCCAAGATCCCGTGTTCAACACAGATACGCAGTATTTT. Its protein product is CASSQDPVFNTDTQYF.

This clonotype occurred a few times. The genes are TRBV29-1 and TRBJ2-7; TRBD1 aligns across 7 bases. The CDR3 consists of 12 residues. The ends lost 2 bases at V and 5 bases at J; junction bases unmatched: 3. Germline lookup yields CDR1 SQVTM and CDR2 ANQGSEA. The DNA for the CDR3 is TGCAGCGTTGAAAGGGGGCTCCACGAGCAGTACTTC. Its translation is CSVERGLHEQYF.

This clonotype was counted a single time. The rearrangement joins TRBV6-5 to TRBJ2-1; D call uncertain. Per the germline V gene, CDR1 is MNHEY and CDR2 is SVGAGI. Trimming took 1 base from V and 8 from J, leaving 9 bases between them. This CDR3 has 13 amino acids. CDR3 protein: CASSYLILDEQFF. CDR3 bases: TGTGCCAGCAGTTACTTGATTTTGGATGAGCAGTTCTTC.

Ten or more counts support this clonotype. This chain joins TRBV7-2 and TRBJ2-3, with 8 bases lining up with TRBD2. Unmatched junction bases numbered 11, after V lost 5 bases and J lost 4 bases. The germline gives CDR1 SGHTA, CDR2 FQGNSA. This CDR3 region has 16 residues. CDR3 region: CASSVLGGAGADTQYF. CDR3 sequence (DNA): TGTGCCAGCAGCGTCCTCGGGGGGGCCGGCGCAGATACGCAGTATTTT. The whole variable domain, remainder taken from reference TRBV7-2 and TRBJ2-3, is GAGVSQSPSNKVTEKGKDVELRCDPISGHTALYWYRQSLGQGLEFLIYFQGNSAPDKSGLPSDRFSAERTGGSVSTLTIQRTQQEDSAVYLCASSVLGGAGADTQYFGPGTRLTVL.

This clonotype was detected many times. This sequence joins TRBV10-3 and TRBJ2-7; 7 nucleotides line up with TRBD1. CDR3 length: 14 amino acids. Per germline, CDR1 ENHRY and CDR2 SYGVKD. V was clipped by 2 bases and J by 1 base; unmatched bases: 2. The CDR3 region is CAISEVGQSYEQYF. DNA of the CDR3: TGTGCCATCAGTGAGGTGGGACAGTCCTACGAGCAGTACTTC.

The sample holds a few counts of this clonotype. The rearrangement links TRBV13 to TRBJ1-5; D not resolved. The germline V gene encodes CDR1 PRHDT and CDR2 FYEKMQ (reference sequence). The CDR3 loop spans 14 amino acids. V dropped 0 bases and J dropped 6 bases, with 9 bases sitting between them. Here the CDR3 DNA reads TGTGCCAGCAGCTTAGGGGAAGATGGTCAGCCCCAGCATTTT. This encodes CASSLGEDGQPQHF.

This clonotype was seen ten or more times. The chain links TRBV11-3 to TRBJ2-1; D perhaps matches TRBD1 (8 bases). Germline-derived CDR1 and CDR2 are SGHNT and YENEEA. The CDR3 is 15 residues long. Trimming took 3 bases from V and 7 from J, leaving 16 bases between them. The CDR3 region has the DNA TGTGCCAGCAGCTTGAACAGGGGGGGTGTGAATGAGCAGTTCTTC. Amino acid sequence: CASSLNRGGVNEQFF.

This clonotype was detected a few times. The chain joins TRBV12-3 or TRBV12-4 to TRBJ2-2; D remains ambiguous. V lost 7 bases, J lost 2 bases, and 14 bases lay in between. This CDR3 has 15 residues. In nucleotides, the CDR3 is TGTGCCAGCACCCCTGGGAACAGCAACACCGGGGAGCTGTTTTTT. Its protein product is CASTPGNSNTGELFF.

Ten or more counts support this clonotype. The chain employs TRBV5-1 and TRBJ2-1, with 7 bases aligning to TRBD2. The ends lost 4 bases at V and 4 bases at J; junction bases unmatched: 5. Per the germline V gene, CDR1 is SGHRS and CDR2 is YFSETQ. The CDR3 runs to 14 residues. CDR3 nucleotides: TGCGCCAGCAGCCGCCGGCGGGAGTACAATGAGCAGTTCTTC. It is translated as CASSRRREYNEQFF.

This clonotype was seen repeatedly, ten times or more. J is TRBJ1-1 and V is TRBV20-1; 9 nucleotides agree with TRBD1. The CDR3 has 14 residues. Trimming took 6 bases from V and 10 from J; bases not matched to a gene: 15. CDR1 is DFQATT, CDR2 SNEGSKA, per germline (reference sequence). The CDR3 region has the DNA TGCAGTGCCCTAGGGACAGGGAGACAGGAGGTAGCTTTCTTT. Amino acid sequence: CSALGTGRQEVAFF.

The chain employs TRBV5-4 and TRBJ2-7, with TRBD1 matching over 8 bases. V shed 4 bases and J 6 bases; nucleotides not matched to a gene: 12. This CDR3 comprises 15 residues. Looked up from germline, CDR1 is SGHNT and CDR2 is YYREEE (reference sequence). As DNA, the CDR3 is TGTGCCAGCAGCCCCTCCGGGACAGGCCCCGTCGAGCAGTACTTC. This encodes CASSPSGTGPVEQYF.

This clonotype occurred many times. V is TRBV5-1 and J is TRBJ1-1; 7 bases agree with TRBD1. This CDR3 region has 14 residues. Per germline, CDR1 SGHRS and CDR2 YFSETQ. After removal of 4 bases from V and 0 bases from J, the junction contained 3 bases not matched to a gene. The CDR3, as DNA: TGCGCCAGCAGCGGGGACAGCATGAACACTGAAGCTTTCTTT. Translation gives CASSGDSMNTEAFF.

This clonotype was seen at least ten times. The V call is TRBV28, the J call TRBJ1-5; D unresolved. Trimming took 2 bases from V and 2 from J, leaving 19 bases between them. Germline CDR1 and CDR2: MDHEN and SYDVKM. This CDR3 is 18 amino acids long. The CDR3 loop is CASSLGLHKDIGNQPQHF. The DNA of the CDR3 is TGTGCCAGCAGTTTAGGACTGCACAAGGATATCGGCAATCAGCCCCAGCATTTT.

This clonotype was seen a few times. The chain employs TRBV4-2 and TRBJ2-2; 12 bases line up with TRBD2. With V trimmed by 4 bases and J by 7 bases, 10 bases remained unmatched. The germline gives CDR1 LGHNA, CDR2 YNFKEQ. The CDR3 contains 17 residues. The CDR3 reads CASSRRLAGVVVGELFF. Here the CDR3 DNA reads TGTGCCAGCAGCCGACGACTAGCGGGAGTAGTTGTCGGGGAGCTGTTTTTT.

The chain uses TRBV7-2 and TRBJ2-1; 8 nucleotides match TRBD2. Trimming cost V 4 bases and J 8 bases; bases outside gene matches: 7. The CDR3 has 14 amino acids. Germline V gene sequence: CDR1 SGHTA, CDR2 FQGNSA. CDR3 residues: CASSSRGGADEQFF. In DNA form, the CDR3 reads TGTGCCAGCAGCTCCCGGGGGGGGGCCGATGAGCAGTTCTTC. The variable domain in full, completed from reference TRBV7-2 and TRBJ2-1, reads GAGVSQSPSNKVTEKGKDVELRCDPISGHTALYWYRQSLGQGLEFLIYFQGNSAPDKSGLPSDRFSAERTGGSVSTLTIQRTQQEDSAVYLCASSSRGGADEQFFGPGTRLTVL.

This clonotype was recorded a few times. The chain combines TRBV7-8 with TRBJ1-1; 7 nucleotides line up with TRBD1. The V gene end was trimmed by 3 bases and the J gene end by 10 bases; junction bases not matched to a gene: 5. CDR1 SGHVS and CDR2 FQNEAQ come from the germline V gene. The CDR3 is made up of 12 amino acids. The CDR3 DNA reads as TGTGCCAGCAGCTTCGACAGGGTTGGAGCTTTCTTT. Translated: CASSFDRVGAFF.

The sample holds many counts of this clonotype. The gene calls are TRBV12-3 or TRBV12-4 and TRBJ2-2, with D possibly TRBD2 on 7 matching bases. The germline V and J ends were trimmed by 4 bases and 6 bases, with 18 bases remaining between them. The CDR3 sequence is 16 residues long. CDR3 amino acids: CASSSRGARRAGELFF. Here the CDR3 DNA reads TGTGCCAGCAGTTCCCGGGGGGCCCGGCGGGCCGGGGAGCTGTTTTTT.

This clonotype was found many times. V and J are TRBV12-3 or TRBV12-4 and TRBJ2-1; TRBD1 aligns across 8 bases. V gave up 7 bases and J gave up 10 bases; unmatched junction bases: 9. This CDR3 spans 13 amino acids. DNA for the CDR3: TGTGCCAGCATTATAAGCAGGGGGCGGGAGCAGTTCTTC. It codes for CASIISRGREQFF.

The sample holds many counts of this clonotype. J is TRBJ2-1 and V is TRBV7-9, with D uncertain. Germline loops: CDR1 SEHNR, CDR2 FQNEAQ (reference sequence). The CDR3 has 11 amino acids. The V end was cut by 5 bases, the J end by 8 bases, with 7 bases between. CDR3 sequence reads: CASSADHEQFF. The CDR3 nucleotides are TGTGCCAGCAGCGCAGATCATGAGCAGTTCTTC.

This clonotype was seen repeatedly, ten times or more. The genes are TRBV9 and TRBJ1-6; TRBD1 matches at 7 bases. CDR3 length: 15 amino acids. J was trimmed by 8 bases and V by 0 bases; bases with no gene match: 5. Germline V lookup: CDR1 SGDLS, CDR2 YYNGEE. In DNA, the CDR3 is TGTGCCAGCAGCGTAGAGGGGGCGACGGATTCACCCCTCCACTTT. This codes for CASSVEGATDSPLHF.